The subject of this entry is one TCR beta chain. Its antigen is unknown. The data are from a study of cytomegalovirus exposure and HLA in healthy donors. Whole-study results and caveats: There were a few CMV-associated chains whose specificity for CMV antigens was confirmed in vitro.

Some clones are missing from TCRdb's copy, which holds only in-frame ones; the method was immunoSEQ multiplex PCR. The sample contains 180,000 or so clones, roughly nine tenths of which appear only once. This TCR was recovered from a man aged 25 to 45 in good health and CMV-seropositive. Sequencing was carried out using PBMCs.

CDR3 loop: CASSLDSGTTINEQFF. The CDR3 nucleotides are TGCGCCAGCAGCTTGGATTCTGGGACCACCATCAATGAGCAGTTCTTC. The chain employs TRBV5-1 and TRBJ2-1; D might be TRBD1 or TRBD2, each matching 5 bases. In germline, CDR1 is SGHRS, CDR2 YFSETQ. V shed 0 bases and J shed 6 bases, with 16 bases lying between them. This CDR3 region has 16 residues.